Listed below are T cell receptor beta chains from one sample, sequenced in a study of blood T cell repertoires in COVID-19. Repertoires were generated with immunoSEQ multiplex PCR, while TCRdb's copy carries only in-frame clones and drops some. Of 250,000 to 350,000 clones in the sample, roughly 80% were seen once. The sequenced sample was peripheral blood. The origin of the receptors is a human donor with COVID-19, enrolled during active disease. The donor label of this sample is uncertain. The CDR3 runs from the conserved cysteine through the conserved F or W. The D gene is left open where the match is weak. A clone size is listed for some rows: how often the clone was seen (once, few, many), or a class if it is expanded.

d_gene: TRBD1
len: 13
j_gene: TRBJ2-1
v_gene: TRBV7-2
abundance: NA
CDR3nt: TGTGCCAGCAGCTTGGGACAGTTCAATGAGCAGTTCTTC
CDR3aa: CASSLGQFNEQFF

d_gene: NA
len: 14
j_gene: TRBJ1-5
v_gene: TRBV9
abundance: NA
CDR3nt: TGTGCCAGCAGCGCGGACCAGGGAATACAGCCCCAGCATTTT
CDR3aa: CASSADQGIQPQHF

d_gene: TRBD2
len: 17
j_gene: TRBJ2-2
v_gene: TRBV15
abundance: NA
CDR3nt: TGTGCCACCAGCAGAGTAAGACTAGCGAAGGGGTACGGGGAGCTGTTTTTT
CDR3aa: CATSRVRLAKGYGELFF

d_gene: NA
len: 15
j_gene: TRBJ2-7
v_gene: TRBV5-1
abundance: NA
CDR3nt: TGCGCCAGCAGCTTGGTCCAGGGCCCAGCAGGGGAGCAGTACTTC
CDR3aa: CASSLVQGPAGEQYF

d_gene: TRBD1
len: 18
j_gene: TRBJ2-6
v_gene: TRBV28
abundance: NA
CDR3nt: TGTGCCAGCAGGGGCCGGGACAGGGAAAACTCTGGGGCCAACGTCCTGACTTTC
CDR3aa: CASRGRDRENSGANVLTF

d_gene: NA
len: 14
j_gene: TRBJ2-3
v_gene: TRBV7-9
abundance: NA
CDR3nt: TGTGCCAGCAGCTTTGTACAGGCCCCCGATACGCAGTATTTT
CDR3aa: CASSFVQAPDTQYF

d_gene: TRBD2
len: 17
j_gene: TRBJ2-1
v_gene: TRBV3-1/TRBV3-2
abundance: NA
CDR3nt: TGTGCCAGCAGCCAAGGGCTAGCGGGATCTACCCACAATGAGCAGTTCTTC
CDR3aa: CASSQGLAGSTHNEQFF

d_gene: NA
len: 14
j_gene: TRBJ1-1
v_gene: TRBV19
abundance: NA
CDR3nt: TGTGCCAGTACCCTCGGACAGCCGAACACTGAAGCTTTCTTT
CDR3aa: CASTLGQPNTEAFF

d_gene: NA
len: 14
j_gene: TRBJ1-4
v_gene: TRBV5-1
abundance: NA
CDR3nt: TGCGCCAGCAGCTGGGCAGGGGAAGCTGAAAAACTGTTTTTT
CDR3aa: CASSWAGEAEKLFF

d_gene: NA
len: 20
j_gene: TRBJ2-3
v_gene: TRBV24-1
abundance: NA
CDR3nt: TGTGCCACCCGGGATCACCGGTCAGTGATTTATAAATTACTCACAGATACGCAGTATTTT
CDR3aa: CATRDHRSVIYKLLTDTQYF

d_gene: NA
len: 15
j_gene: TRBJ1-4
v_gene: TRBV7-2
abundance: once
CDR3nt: TGTGCCAGCAGCTTAGCTCCTCAGGGTTCGGAAAAACTGTTTTTT
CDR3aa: CASSLAPQGSEKLFF

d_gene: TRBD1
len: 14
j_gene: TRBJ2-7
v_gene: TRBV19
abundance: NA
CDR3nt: TGTGCCAGTAGCCCCCGGACAGGGGAAGGCGAGCAGTACTTC
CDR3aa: CASSPRTGEGEQYF

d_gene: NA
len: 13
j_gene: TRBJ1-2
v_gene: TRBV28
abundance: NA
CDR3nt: TGTGCCAGCAGAAGGGACACCAACTATGGCTACACCTTC
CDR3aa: CASRRDTNYGYTF

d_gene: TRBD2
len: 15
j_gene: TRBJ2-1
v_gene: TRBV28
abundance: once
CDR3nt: TGTGCCAGCACCACCCTCGGGAGGGTCTACAATGAGCAGTTCTTC
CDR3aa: CASTTLGRVYNEQFF

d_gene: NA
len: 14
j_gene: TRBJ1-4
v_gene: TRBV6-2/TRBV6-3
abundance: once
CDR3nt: TGTGCCAGCAGTCCCCTACGATCAAGTGAAAAACTGTTTTTT
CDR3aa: CASSPLRSSEKLFF

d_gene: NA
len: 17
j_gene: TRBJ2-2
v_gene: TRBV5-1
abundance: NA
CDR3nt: TGCGCCAGCAGCTTGGAGAGCGTGGCAGGAGGAACCGGGGAGCTGTTTTTT
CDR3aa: CASSLESVAGGTGELFF

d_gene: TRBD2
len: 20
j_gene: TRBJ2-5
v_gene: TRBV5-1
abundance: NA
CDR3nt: TGCGCCAGCAGCCTGGAAGGGTCGGGAGCTAGCGGGAGGGACCAAGAGACCCAGTACTTC
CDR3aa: CASSLEGSGASGRDQETQYF

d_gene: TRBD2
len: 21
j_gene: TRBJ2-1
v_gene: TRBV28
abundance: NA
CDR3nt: TGTGCCAGCAGTTTATTACGACCTCGGGATAGCGGGAGTGGCTCCTACAATGAGCAGTTCTTC
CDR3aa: CASSLLRPRDSGSGSYNEQFF

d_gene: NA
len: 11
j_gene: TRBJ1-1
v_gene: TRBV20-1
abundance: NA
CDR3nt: TGCAGGCAGGGGCTGAACACTGAAGCTTTCTTT
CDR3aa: CRQGLNTEAFF

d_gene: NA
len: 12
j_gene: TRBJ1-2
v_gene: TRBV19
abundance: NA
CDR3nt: TGTGCCAGTAGTACGCTCCGGGTAGGCTACACCTTC
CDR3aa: CASSTLRVGYTF

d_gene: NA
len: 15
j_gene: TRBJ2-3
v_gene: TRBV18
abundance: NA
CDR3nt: TGTGCCAGCTCACCAGTCCAGGAATTCACAGATACGCAGTATTTT
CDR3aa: CASSPVQEFTDTQYF

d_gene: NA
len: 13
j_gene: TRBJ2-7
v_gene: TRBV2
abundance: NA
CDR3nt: TGTGCCAGCGAGGAGGGACCACGCTACGAGCAGTACTTC
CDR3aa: CASEEGPRYEQYF

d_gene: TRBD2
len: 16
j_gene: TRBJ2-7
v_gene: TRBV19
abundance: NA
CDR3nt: TGTGCCAGTAGTATCGCGATCGCGGGAGACGCCTACGAGCAGTACTTC
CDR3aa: CASSIAIAGDAYEQYF

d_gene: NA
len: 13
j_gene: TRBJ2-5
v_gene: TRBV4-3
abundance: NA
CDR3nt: TGCGCCAGCAGCCACACACACCAAGAGACCCAGTACTTC
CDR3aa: CASSHTHQETQYF

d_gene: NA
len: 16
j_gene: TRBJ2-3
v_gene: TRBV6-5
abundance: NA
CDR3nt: TGTGCCAGCAGTTACTCGAGGGCAGGGGGCACAGATACGCAGTATTTT
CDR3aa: CASSYSRAGGTDTQYF

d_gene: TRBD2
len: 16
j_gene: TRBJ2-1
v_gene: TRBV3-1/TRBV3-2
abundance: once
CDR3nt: TGTGCCAGCAGCCAAGATAGACTAGCGGGGGCCTATGAGCAGTTCTTC
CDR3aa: CASSQDRLAGAYEQFF

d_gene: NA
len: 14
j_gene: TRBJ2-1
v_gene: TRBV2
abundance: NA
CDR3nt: TGTGCCAGTAACCGGGACACGCCTGGCGATGAGCAGTTCTTC
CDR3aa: CASNRDTPGDEQFF

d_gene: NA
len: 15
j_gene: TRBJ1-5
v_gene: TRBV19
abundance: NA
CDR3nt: TGTGCCAGTAGTATAGGGGGGCGCGGGAATCAGCCCCAGCATTTT
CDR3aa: CASSIGGRGNQPQHF

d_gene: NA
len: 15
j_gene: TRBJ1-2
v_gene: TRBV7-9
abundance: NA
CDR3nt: TGTGCCAGCAGCACAAGCGGACAGCTGTTCTATGGCTACACCTTC
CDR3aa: CASSTSGQLFYGYTF

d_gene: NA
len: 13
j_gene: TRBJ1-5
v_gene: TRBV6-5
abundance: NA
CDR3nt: TGTGCCAGCAGTTACGGCAGGGATCAGCCCCAGCATTTT
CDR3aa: CASSYGRDQPQHF

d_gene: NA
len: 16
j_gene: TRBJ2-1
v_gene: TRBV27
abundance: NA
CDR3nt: TGTGCCAGCAGTTTTGGGCACCAATTCTCCTACAATGAGCAGTTCTTC
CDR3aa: CASSFGHQFSYNEQFF

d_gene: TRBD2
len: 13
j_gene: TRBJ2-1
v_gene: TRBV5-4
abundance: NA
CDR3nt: TGTGCCAGCAGCCCCGGACTAGCCGATGAGCAGTTCTTC
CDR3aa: CASSPGLADEQFF

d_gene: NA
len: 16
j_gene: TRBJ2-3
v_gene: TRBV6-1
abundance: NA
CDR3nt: TGTGCCAGCAGTGACCCCGGGAGAAGCGGCACAGATACGCAGTATTTT
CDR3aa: CASSDPGRSGTDTQYF

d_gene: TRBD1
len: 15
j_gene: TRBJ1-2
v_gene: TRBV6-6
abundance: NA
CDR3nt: TGTGCCAGCAGTTACGGGGACAGTTCTAACTATGGCTACACCTTC
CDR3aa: CASSYGDSSNYGYTF

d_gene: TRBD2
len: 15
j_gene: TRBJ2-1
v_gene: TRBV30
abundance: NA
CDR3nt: TGTGCCTGGAACTATCGGACTAGCGGGCCCAGTGAGCAGTTCTTC
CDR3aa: CAWNYRTSGPSEQFF

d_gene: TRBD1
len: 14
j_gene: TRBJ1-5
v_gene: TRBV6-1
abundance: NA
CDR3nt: TGTGCCAGCAGTGACAGGCCACAGGGGAAGCCCCAGCATTTT
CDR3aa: CASSDRPQGKPQHF

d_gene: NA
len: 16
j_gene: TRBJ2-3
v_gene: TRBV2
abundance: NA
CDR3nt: TGTGCCAGCAGTGAAGTAGGCAGGGCGGGCACAGATACGCAGTATTTT
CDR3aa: CASSEVGRAGTDTQYF

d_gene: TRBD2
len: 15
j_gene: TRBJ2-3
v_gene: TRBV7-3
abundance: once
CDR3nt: TGTGCCAGCAGCTTAAGCGGGAGCCGTCCAGATACGCAGTATTTT
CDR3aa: CASSLSGSRPDTQYF

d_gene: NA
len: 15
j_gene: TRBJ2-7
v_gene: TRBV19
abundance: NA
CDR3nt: TGTGCCAGCAGAGACTCGGGACACCCTACTTACGAGCAGTACTTC
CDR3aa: CASRDSGHPTYEQYF

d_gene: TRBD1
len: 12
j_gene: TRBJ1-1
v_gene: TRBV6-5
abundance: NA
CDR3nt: TGTGCCAGCACCGGGACAGGTACTGAAGCTTTCTTT
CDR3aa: CASTGTGTEAFF

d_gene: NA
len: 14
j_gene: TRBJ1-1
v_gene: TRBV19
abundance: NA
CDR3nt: TGTGCCAGTAGTATAGGGGGGAGGTTCACTGAAGCTTTCTTT
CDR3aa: CASSIGGRFTEAFF